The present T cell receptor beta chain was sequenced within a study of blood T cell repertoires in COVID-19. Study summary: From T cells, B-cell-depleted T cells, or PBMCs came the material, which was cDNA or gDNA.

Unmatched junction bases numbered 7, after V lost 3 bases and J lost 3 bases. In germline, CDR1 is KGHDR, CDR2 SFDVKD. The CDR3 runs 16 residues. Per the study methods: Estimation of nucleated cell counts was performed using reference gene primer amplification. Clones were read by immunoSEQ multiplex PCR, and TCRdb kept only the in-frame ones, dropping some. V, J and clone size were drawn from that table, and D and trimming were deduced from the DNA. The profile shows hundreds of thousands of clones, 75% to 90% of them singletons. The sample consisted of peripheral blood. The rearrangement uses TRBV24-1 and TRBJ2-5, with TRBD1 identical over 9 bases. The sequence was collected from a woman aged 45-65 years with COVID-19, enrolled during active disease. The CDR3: CATSDPGQGEEETQYF. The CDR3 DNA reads TGTGCCACCAGTGATCCGGGACAGGGAGAGGAAGAGACCCAGTACTTC.